A single sample is the source of the 6 T cell receptor beta chains below, sequenced in a study of Tregs in tolerant kidney transplant recipients. The data were produced by immunoSEQ multiplex PCR, yet TCRdb's version contains in-frame clones alone and is incomplete. The data contain over 50,000 clones, 70% to 90% of them singletons. Sequencing was performed on Tregs from blood, taken before the transplant. Receptors originate from a human donor who received a combined kidney and bone marrow transplant.

This rearrangement joins TRBV6-5 to TRBJ1-6; D gene uncertain. The CDR3 contains 15 residues. Germline V gives CDR1 MNHEY, CDR2 SVGAGI. Between the trimmed V and J ends, which lost 4 bases and 7 bases, there was a span of 14 bases. CDR3 protein: CASSSPSGSNSPLHF. The CDR3 DNA is TGTGCCAGCAGTTCTCCTTCGGGGTCGAATTCACCCCTCCACTTT.

The chain combines TRBV18 with TRBJ1-2, with 7 bases that match TRBD1. Germline V gene data show CDR1 as KGHSH and CDR2 as LQKENI. The V segment lost 0 bases and the J segment 6 bases; nucleotides outside the gene matches: 4. This CDR3 has 14 amino acids. The DNA of the CDR3 is TGTGCCAGCTCACCACCCGGGACAGTTAATGGCTACACCTTC. It yields the protein CASSPPGTVNGYTF.

The chain combines TRBV28 with TRBJ1-3; D gene uncertain. Germline assignment: CDR1 MDHEN and CDR2 SYDVKM. This CDR3 contains 19 residues. V was shortened by 5 bases and J by 0 bases, with 23 bases between the two germline ends. For the CDR3, the DNA is TGTGCCAGCAGTACCGAAATGAGAGAGGCGAGGACCTCTGGAAACACCATATATTTT. It codes for CASSTEMREARTSGNTIYF.

In this sample, this clone turned up a few times. The rearrangement uses TRBV19 and TRBJ2-5, with D maybe TRBD2 (5 bases). V dropped 7 bases and J dropped 2 bases, with 17 bases sitting between them. Germline-derived CDR1 and CDR2 are LNHDA and SQIVND (reference sequence). CDR3 length: 15 residues. The CDR3 DNA reads TGTGCCAGTACCCCGAGGGTGGGATCTCAAGAGACCCAGTACTTC. Residues: CASTPRVGSQETQYF. Combining the CDR3 with reference TRBV19 and TRBJ2-5 gives the whole variable domain DGGITQSPKYLFRKEGQNVTLSCEQNLNHDAMYWYRQDPGQGLRLIYYSQIVNDFQKGDIAEGYSVSREKKESFPLTVTSAQKNPTAFYLCASTPRVGSQETQYFGPGTRLLVL.

This clone was counted between two and nine times. The chain has TRBV6-6 and TRBJ1-1, with TRBD1 identical over 9 bases. Germline loops: CDR1 MNHNY, CDR2 SVGAGI (reference sequence). Losses at the gene ends were 5 bases for V and 0 bases for J; bases not matched to a gene: 7. The CDR3 consists of 16 residues. This CDR3 is CASSHPRDRVNTEAFF. The CDR3 bases are TGTGCCAGCAGTCACCCGCGGGACAGGGTGAACACTGAAGCTTTCTTT.

The chain recombines TRBV9 with TRBJ1-1; possible D gene TRBD1, 6 bases. Per the germline V gene, CDR1 is SGDLS and CDR2 is YYNGEE. Deletions cut 1 base from V and 0 bases from J, with 16 bases between. The CDR3 totals 17 residues. The CDR3 DNA reads TGTGCCAGCAGCGTACAGGGGACGTGGGGCATGAACACTGAAGCTTTCTTT. Translation gives CASSVQGTWGMNTEAFF.